This note documents a single TCR beta chain sequence. Profiled with immunoSEQ multiplex PCR; TCRdb holds only in-frame clones, not every one. Of some 250,000 clones listed, 75% to 90% are singletons. Everyone who took part was roughly 18 to 89 years old, and they came from some 23 US areas. The data were obtained in a study of blood T cell repertoires in COVID-19. The sample taken for sequencing was PBMCs or T cells enriched from blood (not recorded which). The sequence was collected from a middle-aged man who had recovered from COVID-19.

This chain's CDR3 is CASSLWPQGRLPGELFF. The CDR3 nucleotides are TGTGCCAGCAGTTTATGGCCCCAAGGCAGGCTCCCCGGGGAGCTGTTTTTT. The chain couples TRBV28 to TRBJ2-2; D is unclear. CDR3 size: 17 residues. The V gene lost 0 bases and the J gene lost 6 bases, with 17 bases spanning the gap. The germline V gene encodes CDR1 MDHEN and CDR2 SYDVKM.